This T cell receptor (beta chain) was captured in a study of shared clonotypes between healthy human individuals. Study-wide findings and caveats: Compared with memory subsets, naive subsets generally had larger estimated richness.

To note about this clone: Antigen unknown.

Germline CDR1 reads SGHDN; CDR2 reads FVKESK. This CDR3 has 15 residues. Trimming shortened V by 2 bases and J by 6 bases, and 17 bases separated the two germline ends. A CD45RA-negative memory subset and a CD45RA+ naive subset were separated from the CD4+ cells. The method was immunoSEQ multiplex PCR; TCRdb's version includes in-frame clones alone and lacks a portion of them. The sample holds more than 900,000 clones, approximately 80% seen once. The receptor was derived from a man younger than 30 in good health. Some clones in this sample may be carry-over from other donors' samples. The sequencing sample was made of memory CD4+ T cells from PBMCs. Subset reported: CD45RA-negative fraction. The rearrangement links TRBV14 to TRBJ2-7, with a possible D match to TRBD2 (6 bases). In DNA, the CDR3 is TGTGCCAGCAGCCAACGTATAGGACTATCCCCCGAGCAGTACTTC. Protein: CASSQRIGLSPEQYF.